This TCR beta chain was sequenced in a study of regulatory T cells in long-lasting Graves disease. The CDR3 is 15 amino acids. Trimming took 4 bases from V and 5 from J, leaving 18 bases between them. HTBI primers from iRepertoire and Arm-PCR of CDR3 regions yielded the TCR beta libraries. TCRdb redid the calling of the multiplex PCR reads with MiXCR, one entry per CDR3 protein. The table records about 610,000 distinct CDR3 sequences, more than 15% of them present only once. Time point denoted: newly diagnosed GD, antithyroid drugs for less than 3 months. RNA extracted from PBMCs served as the sequencing template. Points on this clonotype: This could be a read error, since a much larger clone is one nucleotide away.

This same sample was also taken into another study, of T cells in Graves' hyperthyroidism and ophthalmopathy.

The chain joins TRBV12-3 or TRBV12-4 to TRBJ2-7; perhaps TRBD1 as D (5 bases). The sequencing here drew on peripheral blood mononuclear cells (PBMCs), taken at new diagnosis, from a patient treated with antithyroid drugs. This TCR was recovered from a man between 18 and 35 years old with Graves disease. As DNA, the CDR3 is TGTGCCAGCAGTTCTGACAGTCCCGTGCTAAACGAGCAGTACTTC. Translating gives CASSSDSPVLNEQYF.